These 20 T cell receptor beta chains originate from one sample sequenced in a study of cytomegalovirus exposure and HLA in healthy donors. PCR was performed using 60 Vbeta and 13 Jbeta primers. The data were produced by immunoSEQ multiplex PCR, yet TCRdb's version contains in-frame clones alone and is incomplete. The repertoire consists of more than 150,000 clones, with approximately 80% occurring once and the leading ten covering under 1.5%. The source material was PBMCs. These receptors all come from a male donor in good health and CMV-seronegative.

The chain has TRBV6-1 and TRBJ1-2, with TRBD1 as a possible D gene (6 bases). Deletions cut 1 base from V and 1 base from J, with 13 bases between. The germline V gene has CDR1 MNHNS and CDR2 SASEGT. The CDR3 is made up of 16 amino acids. The CDR3 reads CASSEDRALLNYGYTF. The CDR3 DNA is TGTGCCAGCAGTGAAGACAGGGCGCTCCTTAACTATGGCTACACCTTC.

The chain joins TRBV5-4 to TRBJ1-1; TRBD1 might be the D (6 bases). Germline lookup yields CDR1 SGHNT and CDR2 YYREEE (reference sequence). V gave up 2 bases and J gave up 0 bases, with 8 bases separating them. The CDR3 runs to 14 residues. The CDR3 DNA reads TGTGCCAGCAGCTTCGGACAGATGAACACTGAAGCTTTCTTT. Translation: CASSFGQMNTEAFF.

The chain is built from TRBV28 and TRBJ1-5; 10 nucleotides align to TRBD1. CDR1 is MDHEN, CDR2 SYDVKM, per germline. The CDR3 has 18 amino acids. V shed 7 bases, J shed 7 bases, and the junction held 19 bases outside the gene matches. For the CDR3, the DNA is TGTGCCAGCATTCCTGAGACTGGGACAGGGGAGGTTAGACAGCCCCAGCATTTT. Translated: CASIPETGTGEVRQPQHF. The whole variable domain, filled in from reference TRBV28 and TRBJ1-5, reads DVKVTQSSRYLVKRTGEKVFLECVQDMDHENMFWYRQDPGLGLRLIYFSYDVKMKEKGDIPEGYSVSREKKERFSLILESASTNQTSMYLCASIPETGTGEVRQPQHFGDGTRLSIL.

V and J are TRBV7-2 and TRBJ1-4; TRBD1 aligns across 7 bases. The CDR3 contains 13 residues. CDR1 is SGHTA and CDR2 is FQGNSA in the germline V gene. Trimming at V came to 8 bases and at J to 5 bases, leaving 5 bases not matched to a gene. CDR3 DNA: TGTGCCAGCCGACAGGGCCTGAATGAAAAACTGTTTTTT. It is translated as CASRQGLNEKLFF.

V gene TRBV12-5 combines with J gene TRBJ1-5, with a weak D call TRBD1 (5 bases). V was shortened by 0 bases and J by 6 bases, with 9 bases between the two germline ends. CDR3 length: 14 residues. CDR1 LGHNT and CDR2 FRNRAP come from the germline V gene. This CDR3 reads CASGLVPGSQPQHF. CDR3 in DNA: TGTGCTAGTGGTTTGGTTCCAGGGTCTCAGCCCCAGCATTTT. Looking up the rest from reference TRBV12-5 and TRBJ1-5 gives the full variable domain: DARVTQTPRHKVTEMGQEVTMRCQPILGHNTVFWYRQTMMQGLELLAYFRNRAPLDDSGMPKDRFSAEMPDATLATLKIQPSEPRDSAVYFCASGLVPGSQPQHFGDGTRLSIL.

This clone has a single count. This chain connects TRBV11-2 to TRBJ2-4; 9 bases fit TRBD2. The CDR3 is made up of 18 amino acids. Germline CDR1 is SGHAT and CDR2 is FQNNGV. V trimming: 5 bases; J trimming: 0 bases; junction bases outside the gene matches: 11. The CDR3 DNA reads as TGTGCCAGCAGCCCCCTAGGGGCGGGAGGGGTAGCCAAAAACATTCAGTACTTC. This translates into CASSPLGAGGVAKNIQYF.

This clone showed up just once. J is TRBJ1-3 and V is TRBV19; no clear D gene. Trimming removed 5 bases at V and 0 bases at J, with 8 bases between. This CDR3 is built from 14 residues. From germline, CDR1 is LNHDA and CDR2 SQIVND (reference sequence). CDR3 bases: TGTGCCAGTAGTCTCGGGAGCTCTGGAAACACCATATATTTT. This translates into CASSLGSSGNTIYF.

V usage is TRBV7-6 and J usage is TRBJ1-5, with 10 bases fitting TRBD1. The CDR3 has 16 amino acids. From germline, CDR1 is SGHVS and CDR2 FNYEAQ. J was trimmed by 3 bases and V by 5 bases; bases with no gene match: 7. Written as DNA, the CDR3 is TGTGCCAGCAGCCCCCGGACAGGGGGAAACAATCAGCCCCAGCATTTT. This codes for CASSPRTGGNNQPQHF. The variable domain in full, with the rest retrieved from reference TRBV7-6 and TRBJ1-5, is GAGVSQSPRYKVTKRGQDVALRCDPISGHVSLYWYRQALGQGPEFLTYFNYEAQQDKSGLPNDRFSAERPEGSISTLTIQRTEQRDSAMYRCASSPRTGGNNQPQHFGDGTRLSIL.

V usage is TRBV19 and J usage is TRBJ2-3, with no clear D. This CDR3 spans 15 amino acids. Germline CDR1 and CDR2: LNHDA and SQIVND (reference sequence). V dropped 0 bases and J dropped 2 bases, with 9 bases sitting between them. The CDR3 region is CASSIDVAVTDTQYF. The CDR3 coding sequence is TGTGCCAGTAGTATAGACGTGGCGGTCACAGATACGCAGTATTTT.

V usage is TRBV28 and J usage is TRBJ2-3; a weak D match, TRBD1 (5 bases). V was clipped by 6 bases and J by 0 bases, with 10 bases between them. CDR3 length: 14 residues. Germline assignment: CDR1 MDHEN and CDR2 SYDVKM. DNA of the CDR3: TGTGCCAGCAGCTTTGACAGTAGCACAGATACGCAGTATTTT. Its protein is CASSFDSSTDTQYF.

The chain uses TRBV5-1 and TRBJ2-3; 8 positions match TRBD1. The J segment lost 6 bases and the V segment lost 2 bases, leaving 2 bases of the junction unmatched. The CDR3 totals 13 residues. Germline values: CDR1 SGHRS, CDR2 YFSETQ. CDR3 residues: CASSLQGVDTQYF. The CDR3 region has the DNA TGCGCCAGCAGCTTACAGGGGGTTGATACGCAGTATTTT.

Turning to this clone: Likely a read error: the CDR3 ends without its conserved phenylalanine or tryptophan. The V call is TRBV27, the J call TRBJ2-7, with D perhaps matching TRBD1 (5 bases). Germline values: CDR1 MNHEY, CDR2 SMNVEV (reference sequence). The CDR3 runs to 11 residues. V was cut by 6 bases and J by 7 bases, with 10 bases left in between. The CDR3 sequence: CASRLAGEQYL. CDR3 nucleotides: TGTGCCAGCAGGTTGGCAGGGGAGCAGTACCTC.

The chain uses TRBV15 and TRBJ2-7; D possibly corresponds to TRBD2 (6 bases). In germline, CDR1 is LNHNV, CDR2 YYDKDF (reference sequence). Trimming took 5 bases from V and 6 from J, leaving 17 bases between them. CDR3 length equals 14 residues. DNA of the CDR3: TGTGCCACCAGCCTGCTTGTCGGGGGTGGCGAGCAGTACTTC. The encoded protein is CATSLLVGGGEQYF.

This rearrangement joins TRBV7-2 to TRBJ2-5; TRBD2 matches 10 bases. The V gene end was trimmed by 1 base and the J gene end by 5 bases; junction bases not matched to a gene: 7. This CDR3 region has 16 residues. Per germline, CDR1 SGHTA and CDR2 FQGNSA. The CDR3 DNA is TGTGCCAGCAGCTTAGAAAGCGGGGGGGCCGGTGAGACCCAGTACTTC. Translation gives CASSLESGGAGETQYF.

This clone has a handful of counts. CDR3: CASSIDRINYGYTF. The CDR3 coding sequence is TGTGCCAGCAGCATAGACAGGATTAACTATGGCTACACCTTC. V is TRBV7-2 and J is TRBJ1-2; a weak D match, TRBD1 (6 bases). Germline CDR1 SGHTA, CDR2 FQGNSA. The CDR3 is made up of 14 amino acids. Trimming shortened V by 5 bases and J by 1 base, and 11 bases separated the two germline ends.

V and J are TRBV6-5 and TRBJ2-7; 11 positions agree with TRBD1. This CDR3 region has 15 residues. Germline V gene lookup returns CDR1 MNHEY and CDR2 SVGAGI. V gave up 6 bases and J gave up 5 bases; unmatched junction bases: 9. CDR3 loop: CASRGGQGALNEQYF. CDR3 nucleotide sequence: TGTGCCAGCAGGGGCGGACAGGGGGCTCTAAACGAGCAGTACTTC.

This chain uses TRBV19 with TRBJ2-2; TRBD1 aligns across 7 bases. CDR3 length: 15 amino acids. Trimming at V came to 4 bases and at J to 4 bases, leaving 6 bases not matched to a gene. CDR1 is LNHDA and CDR2 is SQIVND in the germline V gene (reference sequence). The CDR3 region has the DNA TGTGCCAGTAGTAGCCCGGGACAGACCACCGGGGAGCTGTTTTTT. This codes for CASSSPGQTTGELFF.

This chain uses TRBV6-5 with TRBJ2-1; 9 nucleotides agree with TRBD2. The V and J ends lost 0 bases and 8 bases, in that order; junction bases with no gene match: 8. Looked up from germline, CDR1 is MNHEY and CDR2 is SVGAGI. CDR3 size: 16 residues. The CDR3 sequence is CASSYSTRGGRDEQFF. The CDR3 bases are TGTGCCAGCAGTTACTCGACGCGGGGGGGCCGGGATGAGCAGTTCTTC.

V usage is TRBV28 and J usage is TRBJ2-7, with unresolved D. Looked up from germline, CDR1 is MDHEN and CDR2 is SYDVKM. V was shortened by 5 bases and J by 3 bases, with 8 bases between the two germline ends. The CDR3 totals 12 residues. CDR3 residues: CASSLNYYEQYF. CDR3 DNA sequence: TGTGCCAGCAGTCTAAACTACTACGAGCAGTACTTC.

The genes are TRBV4-2 and TRBJ2-3; the match to TRBD2 covers 13 bases. This CDR3 is 17 amino acids long. Germline CDR1 and CDR2: LGHNA and YNFKEQ. J was trimmed by 4 bases and V by 1 base; bases with no gene match: 5. CDR3 sequence: CASSQVTSGREADTQYF. The CDR3 nucleotides are TGTGCCAGCAGCCAAGTAACTAGCGGGAGGGAGGCAGATACGCAGTATTTT.